The 27 T cell receptor beta chains reported below all come from one sample, sequenced in a study of cytomegalovirus exposure and HLA in healthy donors. Both 60 Vbeta primers and 13 Jbeta primers went into the PCR. Measured with immunoSEQ multiplex PCR; TCRdb has only the in-frame clones, and not every one. The top ten clones hold about 10% of a sample with roughly 180,000 clones, approximately 85% of them seen once. The sample consisted of PBMCs. The receptors were gathered from a man aged 18 to 29 in good health and CMV-seropositive.

V and J are TRBV6-1 and TRBJ2-3, with TRBD1 matching over 9 bases. Germline V gives CDR1 MNHNS, CDR2 SASEGT. V shed 1 base and J 1 base; nucleotides not matched to a gene: 6. The CDR3 covers 17 residues. The CDR3 region has the DNA TGTGCCAGCAGTGAAGGCTTAACAGGGGGCGGCACAGATACGCAGTATTTT. Protein: CASSEGLTGGGTDTQYF.

This sequence joins TRBV7-9 and TRBJ2-7, with D tentatively TRBD2 (5 bases). The ends were cut back, 3 bases at V and 2 bases at J, with 8 bases in the middle. Germline V gene data show CDR1 as SEHNR and CDR2 as FQNEAQ (reference sequence). This CDR3 has 13 amino acids. The CDR3 protein is CASSFGLTYEQYF. The DNA for the CDR3 is TGTGCCAGCAGCTTCGGACTCACCTACGAGCAGTACTTC.

This chain connects TRBV7-9 to TRBJ2-7; a weak D match, TRBD1 (5 bases). The CDR3 covers 14 residues. The germline V and J ends were trimmed by 3 bases and 2 bases, with 11 bases remaining between them. Germline loops: CDR1 SEHNR, CDR2 FQNEAQ (reference sequence). This CDR3 is CASSFSDSTYEQYF. DNA of the CDR3: TGTGCCAGCAGCTTCTCCGACAGTACCTACGAGCAGTACTTC.

CDR3 coding DNA: TGTGCCAGCAGTTTATTCGCTCCTCCCTTTTCGGGACAGGGAACCAACCTACCTAATTCACCCCTCCACTTT. As protein: CASSLFAPPFSGQGTNLPNSPLHF. The chain links TRBV27 to TRBJ1-6; 9 bases align to TRBD1. V trimming: 1 base; J trimming: 6 bases; junction bases outside the gene matches: 28. CDR1 MNHEY and CDR2 SMNVEV come from the germline V gene (reference sequence). The CDR3 is 24 amino acids.

In this sample, this clone turned up a few times. The chain couples TRBV2 to TRBJ1-1; weak D call: TRBD1 (5 bases). The CDR3 has 13 residues. Looked up from germline, CDR1 is SNHLY and CDR2 is FYNNEI. Trimming pared 6 bases from V and 4 bases from J, leaving 12 bases between. In DNA, the CDR3 is TGTGCCAGCAGCGGAGGGACTTTCACTGAAGCTTTCTTT. It specifies CASSGGTFTEAFF.

The table lists this clone with a count of one. This chain uses TRBV11-2 with TRBJ2-7; tentative D call: TRBD1 (6 bases). The CDR3 consists of 15 residues. The V end lost 2 bases, the J end lost 4 bases, and 15 bases lay between the germline ends. Germline lookup yields CDR1 SGHAT and CDR2 FQNNGV. CDR3 coding DNA: TGTGCCAGCAGCTTACGCCCCAGGGGCTCATACGAGCAGTACTTC. Amino acids: CASSLRPRGSYEQYF.

The chain is built from TRBV5-1 and TRBJ2-1, with a possible D match to TRBD1 (6 bases). The CDR3 is 15 amino acids. The V gene lost 0 bases and the J gene lost 10 bases, with 17 bases spanning the gap. CDR1 is SGHRS, CDR2 YFSETQ, per germline. The CDR3 spells CASSLAQGFRVEQFF. For the CDR3, the DNA is TGCGCCAGCAGCTTGGCTCAGGGGTTTAGGGTCGAGCAGTTCTTC. The variable domain in full, with the rest retrieved from reference TRBV5-1 and TRBJ2-1, is KAGVTQTPRYLIKTRGQQVTLSCSPISGHRSVSWYQQTPGQGLQFLFEYFSETQRNKGNFPGRFSGRQFSNSRSEMNVSTLELGDSALYLCASSLAQGFRVEQFFGPGTRLTVL.

This chain links TRBV5-4 with TRBJ2-7; D uncertain. The CDR3 is 13 residues long. Per germline, CDR1 SGHNT and CDR2 YYREEE (reference sequence). V was trimmed by 0 bases and J by 2 bases, leaving 6 bases between them. Here the CDR3 reads CASSLGAAYEQYF. The CDR3 DNA follows: TGTGCCAGCAGCTTGGGGGCCGCCTACGAGCAGTACTTC.

This sequence joins TRBV10-3 and TRBJ2-7; 8 nucleotides agree with TRBD1. CDR3 length equals 15 residues. V was clipped by 0 bases and J by 6 bases; unmatched bases: 7. From germline, CDR1 is ENHRY and CDR2 SYGVKD. CDR3 loop: CAISESQTGASEQYF. In DNA form, the CDR3 reads TGTGCCATCAGTGAGTCGCAGACAGGGGCGAGCGAGCAGTACTTC.

This clone was counted a few times. V usage is TRBV4-1 and J usage is TRBJ2-3; the match to TRBD2 covers 7 bases. The CDR3 spans 17 residues. Germline V gene data show CDR1 as MGHRA and CDR2 as YSYEKL. V lost 5 bases, J lost 0 bases, and 11 bases stayed unmatched. CDR3 DNA sequence: TGCGCCAGCAGCTCAAGAAGCGGGACCGCTAGCACAGATACGCAGTATTTT. Translated, it gives CASSSRSGTASTDTQYF.

V and J are TRBV2 and TRBJ2-7, with D perhaps matching TRBD1 (5 bases). The CDR3 extends over 14 amino acids. Trimming took off 4 bases at V and 2 bases at J, with 12 bases between the two ends. Per the germline V gene, CDR1 is SNHLY and CDR2 is FYNNEI. CDR3 nucleotides: TGTGCCAGCAGTGTAGGGGCCCTCCCCTACGAGCAGTACTTC. The encoded protein is CASSVGALPYEQYF.

The chain has TRBV7-9 and TRBJ1-1; 7 positions match TRBD1. CDR1 and CDR2 (germline): SEHNR, FQNEAQ (reference sequence). The CDR3 is made up of 13 amino acids. V was clipped by 5 bases and J by 4 bases; unmatched bases: 4. CDR3 amino acids: CASSGGQTTEAFF. In nucleotides, the CDR3 is TGTGCCAGCAGCGGGGGACAGACCACTGAAGCTTTCTTT.

This clone was detected a few times. V usage is TRBV18 and J usage is TRBJ1-4, with D maybe TRBD1 (5 bases). The CDR3 covers 15 residues. Looked up from germline, CDR1 is KGHSH and CDR2 is LQKENI. With 0 bases removed from V and 8 bases from J, the gap between germline ends came to 13 bases. The CDR3 protein is CASSPPGRVREKLFF. The CDR3, as DNA: TGTGCCAGCTCACCACCTGGCAGGGTGCGGGAAAAACTGTTTTTT.

The chain recombines TRBV28 with TRBJ1-6; no definite D call. The V end was cut by 4 bases, the J end by 10 bases, with 8 bases between. Germline V gives CDR1 MDHEN, CDR2 SYDVKM. The CDR3 loop spans 12 amino acids. As DNA, the CDR3 is TGTGCCAGCAGTTGGACTCGGTCACCCCTCCACTTT. It translates to CASSWTRSPLHF.

This chain links TRBV7-2 with TRBJ2-2, with 8 bases lining up with TRBD2. Germline lookup yields CDR1 SGHTA and CDR2 FQGNSA. The trim removed 1 base at V and 1 base at J, leaving 8 bases unmatched. This CDR3 is built from 18 residues. The CDR3, as DNA: TGTGCCAGCAGCTTAGATCCTCACCTAGCGGGGAACACCGGGGAGCTGTTTTTT. Translation: CASSLDPHLAGNTGELFF.

V usage is TRBV5-4 and J usage is TRBJ1-2, with 7 bases aligning to TRBD1. The CDR3 is 17 amino acids. V dropped 0 bases and J dropped 0; count of bases not matched to a gene: 8. CDR1 SGHNT and CDR2 YYREEE come from the germline V gene (reference sequence). The CDR3 sequence is CASSLARQGLANYGYTF. The CDR3 nucleotides are TGTGCCAGCAGCTTGGCGCGACAGGGTTTAGCTAACTATGGCTACACCTTC.

V usage is TRBV12-5 and J usage is TRBJ1-1, with D possibly being TRBD1 (6 bases). Looked up from germline, CDR1 is LGHNT and CDR2 is FRNRAP. This CDR3 has 14 residues. Trimming left V 1 base short and J 0 bases short, with 6 bases between. The CDR3 DNA is TGTGCTAGTGGTTTGGCAGGGGTGAACACTGAAGCTTTCTTT. Protein sequence: CASGLAGVNTEAFF.

The V call is TRBV7-2, the J call TRBJ2-3; 7 positions agree with TRBD1. CDR1 SGHTA and CDR2 FQGNSA come from the germline V gene. The CDR3 is made up of 15 amino acids. V lost 1 base and J lost 3; bases outside the gene matches: 4. CDR3 amino acids: CASSLDRGPTDTQYF. Written as DNA, the CDR3 is TGTGCCAGCAGCTTAGATAGGGGGCCGACAGATACGCAGTATTTT.

The chain links TRBV9 to TRBJ1-3; 8 positions agree with TRBD1. The CDR3 loop spans 16 amino acids. Trimming removed 0 bases from V and 2 bases from J; junction bases left unmatched: 4. The V gene's germline CDR1 is SGDLS and CDR2 YYNGEE. The CDR3 loop is CASSVGQGKTGNTIYF. The CDR3 nucleotides are TGTGCCAGCAGCGTAGGACAGGGGAAGACTGGAAACACCATATATTTT.

The chain links TRBV2 to TRBJ2-3; no clear D. CDR1 and CDR2 (germline): SNHLY, FYNNEI. This CDR3 spans 12 amino acids. Trimming pared 5 bases from V and 2 bases from J, leaving 5 bases between. In DNA form, the CDR3 reads TGTGCCAGCAGTCTGTACACAGATACGCAGTATTTT. It is translated as CASSLYTDTQYF.

The chain uses TRBV30 and TRBJ2-7; 9 bases map to TRBD1. The trim removed 2 bases at V and 9 bases at J, leaving 14 bases unmatched. The CDR3 is 15 residues long. Germline values: CDR1 GTSNPN, CDR2 SVGIG (reference sequence). The CDR3: CAWSYTGTGSQGQYF. The CDR3 coding sequence is TGTGCCTGGAGTTATACCGGGACAGGGAGCCAGGGGCAGTACTTC.

The chain has TRBV12-5 and TRBJ1-1; 9 nucleotides align to TRBD1. V lost 1 base to trimming and J lost 4 bases; unmatched junction nucleotides: 13. CDR1 and CDR2 from the germline V gene are LGHNT and FRNRAP. The CDR3 length is 18 residues. CDR3 DNA sequence: TGTGCTAGTGGTTTGGGACCTGCGGGACAGGGCGGTGGCACTGAAGCTTTCTTT. Amino acid sequence: CASGLGPAGQGGGTEAFF.

The V call is TRBV25-1, the J call TRBJ1-2; 7 positions match TRBD1. CDR1 MGHDK and CDR2 SYGVNS come from the germline V gene. J gave up 4 bases and V 1 base, and 12 bases lay outside the gene matches. The length of the CDR3 is 17 residues. The CDR3 loop reads CASSESAGSRGVYGYTF. The CDR3 DNA is TGTGCCAGCAGTGAATCGGCAGGTAGCAGGGGGGTCTATGGCTACACCTTC.

In the case of this clone: The CDR3 carries no conserved terminal phenylalanine or tryptophan, so it likely arises from a read error. The V gene is TRBV20-1, the J gene TRBJ1-2; D is unclear. Germline CDR1 DFQATT, CDR2 SNEGSKA (reference sequence). The CDR3 spans 11 residues. Trimming shortened V by 3 bases and J by 7 bases, and 9 bases separated the two germline ends. CDR3 residues: CSASTDGGYTL. Here the CDR3 DNA reads TGCAGTGCTAGTACAGACGGTGGCTACACCTTA.

V and J are TRBV7-6 and TRBJ2-5, with TRBD2 matching over 8 bases. The V and J ends lost 5 bases and 2 bases, in that order; junction bases with no gene match: 19. The CDR3 is 19 residues long. Germline assignment: CDR1 SGHVS and CDR2 FNYEAQ. Here the CDR3 DNA reads TGTGCCAGCAGCCAGCGTGCCGGGGGGGGCTCACAGGGACAAGAGACCCAGTACTTC. Amino acid sequence: CASSQRAGGGSQGQETQYF.

This chain joins TRBV5-6 and TRBJ2-5; D is perhaps TRBD2 (5 bases). TRBJ2-7 matches the DNA end more closely, so the J call is doubtful. Germline CDR1 and CDR2: SGHDT and YYEEEE. There are 15 residues in the CDR3. The CDR3 is CASSLGPGLSYEQYF. The CDR3 nucleotides read TGTGCCAGCAGCTTGGGTCCCGGACTCTCCTACGAGCAGTACTTC.

The genes are TRBV19 and TRBJ1-2; D unclear. The germline CDR1 and CDR2 sequences are LNHDA and SQIVND (reference sequence). The V end lost 8 bases, the J end lost 1 base, and 5 bases lay between the germline ends. The CDR3 has 11 residues. CDR3 DNA sequence: TGTGCCAGTCAAATTAACTATGGCTACACCTTC. Amino acid sequence: CASQINYGYTF. The full variable domain, completed using reference TRBV19 and TRBJ1-2, is DGGITQSPKYLFRKEGQNVTLSCEQNLNHDAMYWYRQDPGQGLRLIYYSQIVNDFQKGDIAEGYSVSREKKESFPLTVTSAQKNPTAFYLCASQINYGYTFGSGTRLTVV.